Presented here are 2 T cell receptor beta chains from one specimen sequenced in a study of CD8 T cells in Susac syndrome. Random hexamers were used to reverse transcribe the RNA input (0.5 to 1 ug). TCRdb called the immunoSEQ multiplex PCR reads again in MiXCR, with one record for every CDR3 protein. The sample includes around 180,000 distinct CDR3 sequences, 90% to 95% of them seen just once. What was sequenced was CD4+ T cells from PBMCs. All receptors come from a human donor with Susac syndrome.

This clonotype was recorded only once. The gene calls are TRBV19 and TRBJ2-3; D might be TRBD1 or TRBD2, each matching 5 bases. CDR1 is LNHDA, CDR2 SQIVND, per germline (reference sequence). This CDR3 comprises 15 residues. Between the trimmed V and J ends, which lost 6 bases and 5 bases, there was a span of 18 bases. CDR3 DNA: TGTGCCAGTAGAGCCCCGGGACGGGGTTTAGATACGCAGTATTTT. Translation gives CASRAPGRGLDTQYF.

The CDR3, as DNA: TGTGCCAGCTCACCACCTTCGGTCAGCTATGGCTACACCTTC. Its translation is CASSPPSVSYGYTF. V gene TRBV18 combines with J gene TRBJ1-2; D unresolved. Trimming took 0 bases from V and 4 from J, leaving 9 bases between them. Germline V gene sequence: CDR1 KGHSH, CDR2 LQKENI. The length of the CDR3 is 14 residues.